One sample yielded the 32 T cell receptor beta chains listed below, sequenced in a study of beta chain features in type 1 diabetes. cDNA synthesis used the whole RNA isolate, giving expressed TCRB sequences. Some clones are missing from TCRdb's copy, which holds only in-frame ones; the method was immunoSEQ multiplex PCR. The sample records some 400,000 clones, roughly 16% being singletons. The sample comprised naive CD4+ T cells from blood. Source of these receptors: a woman between 18 and 29 years old in good health.

This chain connects TRBV30 to TRBJ1-5; D unresolved. The CDR3 runs 14 residues. The germline V gene encodes CDR1 GTSNPN and CDR2 SVGIG (reference sequence). With 0 bases removed from V and 7 bases from J, the gap between germline ends came to 13 bases. The CDR3 protein is CAWSVLDPRQPQHF. CDR3 bases: TGTGCCTGGAGTGTCCTTGACCCGAGGCAGCCCCAGCATTTT.

The V and J genes are TRBV2 and TRBJ1-3; no definite D call. The CDR3 totals 17 residues. The ends were cut back, 4 bases at V and 2 bases at J, with 18 bases in the middle. The V gene's germline CDR1 is SNHLY and CDR2 FYNNEI. CDR3 nucleotide sequence: TGTGCCAGCAGTGCGACTGACTCGGGGATGGCTGGAAACACCATATATTTT. It encodes CASSATDSGMAGNTIYF.

The rearrangement uses TRBV15 and TRBJ2-1; TRBD2 agrees at 8 bases. The CDR3 length is 15 residues. V was clipped by 0 bases and J by 7 bases; unmatched bases: 5. The germline CDR1 and CDR2 sequences are LNHNV and YYDKDF (reference sequence). The DNA for the CDR3 is TGTGCCACCAGCAGAGACCGACTAGCGAGGAATGAGCAGTTCTTC. It translates to CATSRDRLARNEQFF.

The genes are TRBV4-1 and TRBJ2-5, with 12 bases lining up with TRBD2. The CDR3 has 15 residues. Germline lookup yields CDR1 MGHRA and CDR2 YSYEKL. Trimming removed 1 base from V and 13 bases from J; junction bases left unmatched: 10. CDR3 loop: CASSQGLAGVGHRYF. CDR3 coding DNA: TGCGCCAGCAGCCAAGGACTAGCGGGGGTAGGGCATCGGTACTTC.

This clone appeared a few times. This chain connects TRBV28 to TRBJ2-3; no clear D gene. This CDR3 has 14 amino acids. Germline V CDR1 and CDR2: MDHEN, SYDVKM. V was trimmed by 2 bases and J by 8 bases, leaving 14 bases between them. In DNA, the CDR3 is TGTGCCAGCAGTTTAGGGCTACTCCTGGGTACGCAGTATTTT. Translation gives CASSLGLLLGTQYF.

This clone has a handful of counts. V usage is TRBV7-2 and J usage is TRBJ2-7; D unclear. This CDR3 is 12 amino acids long. V was shortened by 1 base and J by 6 bases, with 7 bases between the two germline ends. The germline gives CDR1 SGHTA, CDR2 FQGNSA. The CDR3 region is CASSLGLGEQYF. The CDR3 DNA reads as TGTGCCAGCAGCTTAGGACTCGGCGAGCAGTACTTC.

The genes are TRBV16 and TRBJ1-5; no clear D gene. The length of the CDR3 is 13 residues. Trimming cost V 2 bases and J 5 bases, with 7 bases left between them. CDR1 and CDR2 from the germline V gene are KGHSY and FQNENV. CDR3 amino acids: CASSQIADQPQHF. The CDR3 DNA reads as TGTGCCAGCAGCCAAATAGCGGATCAGCCCCAGCATTTT.

V gene TRBV6-1 combines with J gene TRBJ2-7, with 10 nucleotides matching TRBD2. Per the germline V gene, CDR1 is MNHNS and CDR2 is SASEGT. This CDR3 contains 15 residues. J lost 2 bases, V lost 6 bases, and 7 bases had no gene match. The CDR3 reads CASRFLAGATYEQYF. DNA for the CDR3: TGTGCCAGCAGGTTCCTAGCGGGAGCTACCTACGAGCAGTACTTC.

This clone has more than one count but fewer than ten. The chain combines TRBV7-2 with TRBJ1-2; TRBD1 is a possible D gene (5 bases). The germline CDR1 and CDR2 sequences are SGHTA and FQGNSA. CDR3 length equals 14 residues. V lost 3 bases and J lost 4, with 12 bases in between. CDR3 protein: CASSFAGLPYGYTF. The CDR3 coding sequence is TGTGCCAGCAGCTTCGCGGGACTCCCCTATGGCTACACCTTC.

The chain couples TRBV29-1 to TRBJ1-1, with D possibly matching TRBD1 (6 bases). The germline gives CDR1 SQVTM, CDR2 ANQGSEA. V lost 6 bases to trimming and J lost 0 bases, with 11 bases between them. This CDR3 contains 13 residues. The CDR3 protein is CSVRQVLNTEAFF. CDR3 nucleotides: TGCAGCGTGCGACAGGTTTTGAACACTGAAGCTTTCTTT.

A few counts support this clone. The V gene is TRBV30, the J gene TRBJ2-1; 13 bases agree with TRBD2. J was trimmed by 14 bases and V by 1 base; bases with no gene match: 8. The V gene's germline CDR1 is GTSNPN and CDR2 SVGIG (reference sequence). The CDR3 loop spans 14 amino acids. CDR3 in amino acids: CAWSALGLAGKEFF. The CDR3 bases are TGTGCCTGGAGTGCCCTGGGACTAGCGGGGAAGGAGTTCTTC.

The chain carries TRBV7-9 and TRBJ2-5; weak D call: TRBD2 (6 bases). The CDR3 has 16 residues. Trimming took 1 base from V and 2 from J, leaving 14 bases between them. CDR1 SEHNR and CDR2 FQNEAQ come from the germline V gene (reference sequence). As DNA, the CDR3 is TGTGCCAGCAGCTTAGGTGTTAGCGGTACTCAAGAGACCCAGTACTTC. Residues: CASSLGVSGTQETQYF.

The sample holds a few counts of this clone. The rearrangement uses TRBV2 and TRBJ2-1, with D tentatively TRBD2 (7 bases). Trimming took off 11 bases at V and 0 bases at J, with 17 bases between the two ends. The CDR3 has 15 residues. Germline CDR1 and CDR2: SNHLY and FYNNEI. CDR3 protein: CASLGGGGSYNEQFF. The CDR3 DNA is TGTGCCTCCTTGGGGGGAGGGGGCTCCTACAATGAGCAGTTCTTC.

This clone was detected only a few times. This chain joins TRBV30 and TRBJ2-5; weak D call: TRBD2 (6 bases). With 4 bases removed from V and 4 bases from J, the gap between germline ends came to 22 bases. CDR1 and CDR2 (germline): GTSNPN, SVGIG (reference sequence). The CDR3 loop spans 16 amino acids. In nucleotides, the CDR3 is TGTGCCTGGATGACCTGGGACTTTGGGAGTGGAGAGACCCAGTACTTC. Translating it yields CAWMTWDFGSGETQYF.

This clone was found a few times. V is TRBV6-6 and J is TRBJ2-7, with TRBD2 matching over 7 bases. Germline V gives CDR1 MNHNY, CDR2 SVGAGI (reference sequence). J was trimmed by 2 bases and V by 5 bases; bases with no gene match: 12. The CDR3 contains 16 residues. The CDR3 region has the DNA TGTGCCAGCAGTACTAATTCGAGGGGAGGGCCCTACGAGCAGTACTTC. This sequence encodes CASSTNSRGGPYEQYF.

The rearrangement joins TRBV28 to TRBJ1-1; TRBD1 might be the D (5 bases). From germline, CDR1 is MDHEN and CDR2 SYDVKM. V shed 10 bases and J shed 4 bases, with 10 bases lying between them. The CDR3 runs to 11 residues. CDR3 coding DNA: TGTGCCACGGGAGGGGCCACTGAAGCTTTCTTT. This translates into CATGGATEAFF.

The rearrangement uses TRBV2 and TRBJ2-7; 8 nucleotides line up with TRBD1. Germline values: CDR1 SNHLY, CDR2 FYNNEI. The CDR3 runs 14 residues. J lost 6 bases, V lost 7 bases, and 11 bases had no gene match. The CDR3 protein is CASKSDRAGSEQYF. The CDR3 DNA sequence: TGTGCCAGCAAATCGGACAGGGCTGGGAGCGAGCAGTACTTC.

This clone has just a few counts. The chain combines TRBV28 with TRBJ2-5; 9 bases map to TRBD2. The CDR3 has 13 amino acids. Trimming took 9 bases from V and 5 from J; bases not matched to a gene: 7. Germline-derived CDR1 and CDR2 are MDHEN and SYDVKM. The CDR3 DNA reads TGTGCCAGTGGCGGGGGGGTTATGGAGACCCAGTACTTC. This encodes CASGGGVMETQYF.

This clone was recorded once. V is TRBV30 and J is TRBJ1-1; D is perhaps TRBD1 (5 bases). This CDR3 is built from 13 residues. The V gene's germline CDR1 is GTSNPN and CDR2 SVGIG (reference sequence). Deletions cut 3 bases from V and 8 bases from J, with 16 bases between. CDR3 nucleotide sequence: TGTGCCTGGAGCAGAAGGAGGGACCTCGAAGCTTTCTTT. Residues: CAWSRRRDLEAFF.

V gene TRBV7-2 combines with J gene TRBJ2-7; possibly TRBD1 for D (5 bases). The CDR3 has 13 amino acids. Trimming removed 5 bases from V and 3 bases from J, with 11 bases in between. Germline V gene data show CDR1 as SGHTA and CDR2 as FQGNSA. The CDR3 loop is CASSPRQNYEQYF. CDR3 bases: TGTGCCAGCAGCCCCCGACAGAACTACGAGCAGTACTTC.

V gene TRBV5-1 combines with J gene TRBJ2-3; TRBD1 might be the D (6 bases). There are 15 residues in the CDR3. Germline V gene lookup returns CDR1 SGHRS and CDR2 YFSETQ. V shed 1 base and J shed 0 bases, with 9 bases lying between them. CDR3 nucleotides: TGCGCCAGCAGCTTGCGGACAGCTAGCACAGATACGCAGTATTTT. It codes for CASSLRTASTDTQYF.

The chain joins TRBV29-1 to TRBJ2-3; D gene uncertain. This CDR3 has 14 residues. Deletions cut 6 bases from V and 3 bases from J, with 16 bases between. Looked up from germline, CDR1 is SQVTM and CDR2 is ANQGSEA. The CDR3, as DNA: TGCAGCGTCGCGACGGGTTCCTCAACAGATACGCAGTATTTT. Translation gives CSVATGSSTDTQYF.

This clone has a handful of counts. This chain joins TRBV2 and TRBJ1-5; TRBD1 agrees at 8 bases. V was clipped by 4 bases and J by 5 bases; unmatched bases: 7. This CDR3 contains 15 residues. CDR1 SNHLY and CDR2 FYNNEI come from the germline V gene. The CDR3 loop reads CASSGQGISDQPQHF. As DNA, the CDR3 is TGTGCCAGCAGTGGACAGGGGATTTCGGATCAGCCCCAGCATTTT. Supplemented by reference TRBV2 and TRBJ1-5, the full variable domain reads EPEVTQTPSHQVTQMGQEVILRCVPISNHLYFYWYRQILGQKVEFLVSFYNNEISEKSEIFDDQFSVERPDGSNFTLKIRSTKLEDSAMYFCASSGQGISDQPQHFGDGTRLSIL.

This clone was picked up a small number of times. The V gene is TRBV30, the J gene TRBJ2-2; tentatively, D is TRBD2 (6 bases). Germline V gene data show CDR1 as GTSNPN and CDR2 as SVGIG (reference sequence). V lost 3 bases, J lost 2 bases, and 10 bases lay in between. The CDR3 has 14 amino acids. CDR3 sequence: CAWRWTINTGELFF. CDR3 sequence (DNA): TGTGCCTGGAGGTGGACTATTAACACCGGGGAGCTGTTTTTT.

The V call is TRBV30, the J call TRBJ2-7, with 12 bases that match TRBD2. Germline CDR1 and CDR2: GTSNPN and SVGIG (reference sequence). Trimming removed 2 bases from V and 4 bases from J; junction bases left unmatched: 6. The CDR3 is 15 residues long. The CDR3 DNA reads as TGTGCCTGGAGTATGGGACTAGCGGGCCTGTACGAGCAGTACTTC. Amino acid sequence: CAWSMGLAGLYEQYF.

The genes are TRBV12-1 and TRBJ2-7; TRBD2, as called in the table, went unchecked against the DNA. TRBV12-1 is designated a pseudogene. The CDR3 is made up of 10 amino acids. CDR3 loop: CASLSYEQYF. DNA of the CDR3: TGTGCCAGCCTCTCCTACGAGCAGTACTTC.

This clone showed up just a few times. J is TRBJ1-1 and V is TRBV7-2; unclear D gene. This CDR3 is 14 amino acids long. Germline values: CDR1 SGHTA, CDR2 FQGNSA. Between the trimmed V and J ends, which lost 5 bases and 4 bases, there was a span of 14 bases. CDR3 sequence (DNA): TGTGCCAGCAGCCGATCTCGGGTTACCACTGAAGCTTTCTTT. Translation: CASSRSRVTTEAFF. Variable domain in full (rest from reference TRBV7-2 and TRBJ1-1): GAGVSQSPSNKVTEKGKDVELRCDPISGHTALYWYRQSLGQGLEFLIYFQGNSAPDKSGLPSDRFSAERTGGSVSTLTIQRTQQEDSAVYLCASSRSRVTTEAFFGQGTRLTVV.

This clone came up a few times. This sequence joins TRBV19 and TRBJ2-1; D might be TRBD2 (6 bases). CDR3 length equals 13 residues. Looked up from germline, CDR1 is LNHDA and CDR2 is SQIVND (reference sequence). Deletions cut 6 bases from V and 0 bases from J, with 6 bases between. This CDR3 reads CASSGSSYNEQFF. The CDR3, as DNA: TGTGCCAGTAGCGGGAGCTCCTACAATGAGCAGTTCTTC. The entire variable domain, with the rest obtained from reference TRBV19 and TRBJ2-1, is as follows: DGGITQSPKYLFRKEGQNVTLSCEQNLNHDAMYWYRQDPGQGLRLIYYSQIVNDFQKGDIAEGYSVSREKKESFPLTVTSAQKNPTAFYLCASSGSSYNEQFFGPGTRLTVL.

This clone occurred a few times. This chain links TRBV28 with TRBJ2-6, with D possibly being TRBD1 (6 bases). Germline V gene data show CDR1 as MDHEN and CDR2 as SYDVKM. The CDR3 loop spans 15 amino acids. Trimming removed 5 bases from V and 1 base from J, with 9 bases in between. CDR3 in DNA: TGTGCCAGCAGTGAACAGGGTTCTGGGGCCAACGTCCTGACTTTC. It encodes CASSEQGSGANVLTF.

This chain links TRBV5-4 with TRBJ2-5; tentatively, D is TRBD2 (7 bases). The CDR3 is 15 amino acids. V shed 3 bases and J shed 2 bases, with 14 bases lying between them. Germline V gives CDR1 SGHNT, CDR2 YYREEE (reference sequence). The CDR3 bases are TGTGCCAGCAGCTCGTTACAGGGAGGGCAAGAGACCCAGTACTTC. Its protein product is CASSSLQGGQETQYF.

The rearrangement joins TRBV4-3 to TRBJ1-2, with D possibly matching TRBD1 (6 bases). Germline V gene lookup returns CDR1 LGHNA and CDR2 YSLEER. The CDR3 sequence is 15 residues long. Trimming stripped 0 bases from V and 2 bases from J, with 10 bases between. CDR3 sequence reads: CASSQDPGQNYGYTF. The CDR3 nucleotides are TGCGCCAGCAGCCAAGATCCCGGACAGAACTATGGCTACACCTTC.

The chain recombines TRBV9 with TRBJ2-5; possible D gene TRBD2, 6 bases. The V end lost 3 bases, the J end lost 4 bases, and 10 bases lay between the germline ends. Looked up from germline, CDR1 is SGDLS and CDR2 is YYNGEE. The CDR3 is 13 amino acids. This chain's CDR3 is CASSDWGVETQYF. The CDR3 DNA sequence: TGTGCCAGCAGCGATTGGGGGGTAGAGACCCAGTACTTC.